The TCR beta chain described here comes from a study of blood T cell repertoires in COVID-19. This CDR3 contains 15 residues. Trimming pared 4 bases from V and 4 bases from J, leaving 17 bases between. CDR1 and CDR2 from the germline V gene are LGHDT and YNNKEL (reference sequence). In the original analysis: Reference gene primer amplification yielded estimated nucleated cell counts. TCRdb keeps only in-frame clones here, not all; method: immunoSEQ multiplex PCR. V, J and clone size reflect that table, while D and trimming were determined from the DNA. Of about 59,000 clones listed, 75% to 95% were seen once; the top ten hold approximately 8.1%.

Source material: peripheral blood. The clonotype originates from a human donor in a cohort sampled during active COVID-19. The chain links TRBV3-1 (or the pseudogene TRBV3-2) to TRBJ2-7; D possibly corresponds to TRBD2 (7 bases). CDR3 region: CASSLLGGRVYEQYF. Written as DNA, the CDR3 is TGTGCCAGCAGCCTATTAGGGGGGAGGGTGTACGAGCAGTACTTC.